The 17 T cell receptor beta chains given below trace back to one sample, sequenced in a study of cytomegalovirus exposure and HLA in healthy donors. Use of 60 Vbeta and 13 Jbeta primers characterized the PCR. The table came from immunoSEQ multiplex PCR; TCRdb's copy has only in-frame clones and leaves some out. This repertoire includes 60,000 to 75,000 clones. Sequencing was performed on PBMCs. These TCRs come from a female donor in good health and CMV-seropositive.

The chain recombines TRBV11-2 with TRBJ2-7, with D possibly TRBD2 on 6 matching bases. The CDR3 extends over 15 amino acids. Trimming shortened V by 6 bases and J by 4 bases, and 19 bases separated the two germline ends. Germline-derived CDR1 and CDR2 are SGHAT and FQNNGV. Here the CDR3 reads CASRFYRDSRYEQYF. The DNA for the CDR3 is TGTGCCAGCAGGTTCTACCGGGACTCAAGATACGAGCAGTACTTC.

This chain joins TRBV6-5 and TRBJ2-1; D is possibly TRBD1 (6 bases). The CDR3 has 14 amino acids. The V and J ends lost 6 bases and 7 bases respectively, with 16 bases between them. The germline CDR1 and CDR2 sequences are MNHEY and SVGAGI. The CDR3 nucleotides read TGTGCCAGCAGCCGACCAGGGACAAGTAATGAGCAGTTCTTC. It yields the protein CASSRPGTSNEQFF.

The chain is built from TRBV7-2 and TRBJ2-5; 9 bases align to TRBD2. V lost 1 base, J lost 2 bases, and 8 bases stayed unmatched. CDR1 and CDR2 from the germline V gene are SGHTA and FQGNSA. The CDR3 loop spans 17 amino acids. The CDR3 loop is CASSLGLAGTPQETQYF. The CDR3 nucleotides are TGTGCCAGCAGCTTAGGGCTAGCGGGAACTCCTCAAGAGACCCAGTACTTC. Together with reference TRBV7-2 and TRBJ2-5, the CDR3 gives the full variable domain: GAGVSQSPSNKVTEKGKDVELRCDPISGHTALYWYRQSLGQGLEFLIYFQGNSAPDKSGLPSDRFSAERTGGSVSTLTIQRTQQEDSAVYLCASSLGLAGTPQETQYFGPGTRLLVL.

The chain combines TRBV28 with TRBJ2-6, with 11 bases that match TRBD1. Germline V gene data show CDR1 as MDHEN and CDR2 as SYDVKM. This CDR3 comprises 18 residues. The V and J ends lost 4 bases and 0 bases, in that order; junction bases with no gene match: 5. The CDR3 region is CASSSWTGGSSGANVLTF. DNA for the CDR3: TGTGCCAGCAGTTCTTGGACAGGGGGCAGCTCTGGGGCCAACGTCCTGACTTTC.

The chain carries TRBV6-5 and TRBJ1-2, with D tentatively TRBD1 (6 bases). Germline lookup yields CDR1 MNHEY and CDR2 SVGAGI. The CDR3 is 15 amino acids. V was clipped by 2 bases and J by 0 bases, with 10 bases between them. The CDR3 spells CASSYGSGANYGYTF. CDR3 bases: TGTGCCAGCAGTTACGGCTCAGGGGCTAACTATGGCTACACCTTC.

V gene TRBV18 combines with J gene TRBJ1-6; no definite D call. CDR1 and CDR2 (germline): KGHSH, LQKENI. Trimming left V 2 bases short and J 10 bases short, with 12 bases between. There are 14 residues in the CDR3. CDR3 protein: CASSPEISGSPLHF. As DNA, the CDR3 is TGTGCCAGCTCACCAGAAATTTCGGGGTCACCCCTCCACTTT.

This chain joins TRBV29-1 and TRBJ1-2; perhaps TRBD1 as D (5 bases). With 4 bases removed from V and 8 bases from J, the gap between germline ends came to 8 bases. CDR3 length equals 10 residues. Germline CDR1 SQVTM, CDR2 ANQGSEA. CDR3: CSVGRGGYTF. Written as DNA, the CDR3 is TGCAGCGTTGGAAGGGGCGGCTACACCTTC. The full variable domain, rest sourced from reference TRBV29-1 and TRBJ1-2, is SAVISQKPSRDICQRGTSLTIQCQVDSQVTMMFWYRQQPGQSLTLIATANQGSEATYESGFVIDKFPISRPNLTFSTLTVSNMSPEDSSIYLCSVGRGGYTFGSGTRLTVV.

The V and J genes are TRBV7-9 and TRBJ1-5, with 11 bases lining up with TRBD1. Germline V gives CDR1 SEHNR, CDR2 FQNEAQ (reference sequence). The CDR3 consists of 15 residues. V lost 2 bases and J lost 6; bases outside the gene matches: 3. The CDR3 bases are TGTGCCAGCAGCTTATCCGGGACAGGGGGTCAGCCCCAGCATTTT. Protein: CASSLSGTGGQPQHF.

The chain has TRBV7-9 and TRBJ2-5; D is perhaps TRBD2 (6 bases). Germline assignment: CDR1 SEHNR and CDR2 FQNEAQ (reference sequence). This CDR3 contains 13 residues. V was clipped by 3 bases and J by 5 bases, with 10 bases between them. The CDR3 coding sequence is TGTGCCAGCAGCTTTACTAGCCTGGAGACCCAGTACTTC. This gives the protein CASSFTSLETQYF.

About this clone: Other DNA sequences in this sample translate to the same CDR3. This rearrangement joins TRBV9 to TRBJ2-3, with D unclear. Trimming removed 0 bases at V and 2 bases at J, with 7 bases between. CDR3 length equals 14 residues. Germline-derived CDR1 and CDR2 are SGDLS and YYNGEE. This CDR3 reads CASSVGLPTDTQYF. The CDR3, as DNA: TGTGCCAGCAGCGTAGGGCTTCCCACAGATACGCAGTATTTT.

This chain links TRBV7-9 with TRBJ1-2; TRBD1 agrees at 8 bases. CDR3 size: 16 residues. Germline values: CDR1 SEHNR, CDR2 FQNEAQ (reference sequence). Losses at the gene ends were 3 bases for V and 1 base for J; bases not matched to a gene: 7. CDR3 amino acids: CASSFSPGQDNYGYTF. DNA of the CDR3: TGTGCCAGCAGCTTCTCCCCGGGACAGGATAACTATGGCTACACCTTC. The variable domain in full, with the rest retrieved from reference TRBV7-9 and TRBJ1-2, is DTGVSQNPRHKITKRGQNVTFRCDPISEHNRLYWYRQTLGQGPEFLTYFQNEAQLEKSRLLSDRFSAERPKGSFSTLEIQRTEQGDSAMYLCASSFSPGQDNYGYTFGSGTRLTVV.

The chain carries TRBV29-1 and TRBJ2-3, with D tentatively TRBD1 (5 bases). Germline V gives CDR1 SQVTM, CDR2 ANQGSEA. V gave up 5 bases and J gave up 2 bases, with 14 bases separating them. The CDR3 runs 14 residues. The DNA of the CDR3 is TGCAGCGTTTCATTAGGACATTTCACAGATACGCAGTATTTT. Translating gives CSVSLGHFTDTQYF.

This chain uses TRBV27 with TRBJ2-7, with D maybe TRBD2 (6 bases). V lost 5 bases, J lost 5 bases, and 10 bases lay in between. The CDR3 runs 12 residues. Germline V CDR1 and CDR2: MNHEY, SMNVEV (reference sequence). CDR3 nucleotide sequence: TGTGCCAGCAGTCCGCGGGGCCACGAGCAGTACTTC. Residues: CASSPRGHEQYF.

The chain carries TRBV2 and TRBJ1-2; weak D call: TRBD1 (6 bases). The CDR3 is 15 residues long. The germline V and J ends were trimmed by 0 bases and 7 bases, with 15 bases remaining between them. CDR1 SNHLY and CDR2 FYNNEI come from the germline V gene. CDR3 region: CASSEALAGAGGYTF. The CDR3 DNA reads as TGTGCCAGCAGTGAAGCGCTTGCGGGGGCCGGTGGCTACACCTTC.

V usage is TRBV28 and J usage is TRBJ1-2; D is unclear. This CDR3 region has 14 residues. Germline assignment: CDR1 MDHEN and CDR2 SYDVKM. Trimming removed 4 bases at V and 0 bases at J, with 9 bases between. The CDR3 region has the DNA TGTGCCAGCAGTTACACCATGCCTAACTATGGCTACACCTTC. It encodes CASSYTMPNYGYTF.

The chain carries TRBV18 and TRBJ2-5; 7 positions agree with TRBD2. The CDR3 contains 15 residues. CDR1 and CDR2 from the germline V gene are KGHSH and LQKENI. The ends lost 3 bases at V and 1 base at J; junction bases unmatched: 5. CDR3: CASSPLAVGQETQYF. The CDR3 nucleotides read TGTGCCAGCTCACCTCTAGCGGTGGGCCAAGAGACCCAGTACTTC.

The CDR3 here is CASRPTSGNQPQHF. The CDR3 DNA sequence: TGTGCCAGTAGACCGACATCGGGCAATCAGCCCCAGCATTTT. J is TRBJ1-5 and V is TRBV19; the D is unclear. V gave up 6 bases and J gave up 2 bases, with 11 bases separating them. The CDR3 length is 14 residues. Germline CDR1 reads LNHDA; CDR2 reads SQIVND (reference sequence).